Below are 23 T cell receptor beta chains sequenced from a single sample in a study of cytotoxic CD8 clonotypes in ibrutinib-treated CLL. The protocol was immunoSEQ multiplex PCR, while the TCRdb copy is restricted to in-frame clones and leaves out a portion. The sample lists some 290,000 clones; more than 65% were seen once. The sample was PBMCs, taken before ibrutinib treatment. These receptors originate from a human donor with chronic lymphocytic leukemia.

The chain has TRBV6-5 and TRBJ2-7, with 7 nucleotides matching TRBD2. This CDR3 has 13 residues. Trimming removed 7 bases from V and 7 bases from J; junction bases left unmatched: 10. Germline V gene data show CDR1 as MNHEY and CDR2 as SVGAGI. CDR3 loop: CASIGGSLREQYF. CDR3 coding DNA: TGTGCCAGCATTGGCGGGAGTCTAAGAGAGCAGTACTTC.

The CDR3 reads CATGRAGTNTEAFF. For the CDR3, the DNA is TGTGCCACCGGAAGGGCAGGGACTAACACTGAAGCTTTCTTT. The chain links TRBV10-3 to TRBJ1-1; possibly TRBD1 for D (5 bases). The CDR3 sequence is 14 residues long. From germline, CDR1 is ENHRY and CDR2 SYGVKD. The germline V and J ends were trimmed by 10 bases and 2 bases, with 17 bases remaining between them.

CDR3 bases: TGTGCCAGCAGCTTAGCCGTTCGTCAGTACTTC. Residues: CASSLAVRQYF. This rearrangement joins TRBV7-8 to TRBJ2-7; D unclear. Trimming pared 0 bases from V and 10 bases from J, leaving 7 bases between. The CDR3 spans 11 residues. Germline V gene data show CDR1 as SGHVS and CDR2 as FQNEAQ.

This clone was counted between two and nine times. The CDR3 spells CASSEWGSGNTIYF. The CDR3 DNA reads TGTGCCAGCAGCGAGTGGGGATCTGGAAACACCATATATTTT. The chain is built from TRBV2 and TRBJ1-3; D unclear. Trimming removed 6 bases from V and 1 base from J, with 10 bases in between. The CDR3 has 14 residues. Germline V CDR1 and CDR2: SNHLY, FYNNEI.

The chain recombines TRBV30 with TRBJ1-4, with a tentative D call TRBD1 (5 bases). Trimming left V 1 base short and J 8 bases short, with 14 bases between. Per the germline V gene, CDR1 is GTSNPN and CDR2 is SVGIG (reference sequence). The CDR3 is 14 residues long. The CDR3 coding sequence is TGTGCCTGGAGTGGGGGTCACGGGACCGAAAAACTGTTTTTT. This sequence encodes CAWSGGHGTEKLFF.

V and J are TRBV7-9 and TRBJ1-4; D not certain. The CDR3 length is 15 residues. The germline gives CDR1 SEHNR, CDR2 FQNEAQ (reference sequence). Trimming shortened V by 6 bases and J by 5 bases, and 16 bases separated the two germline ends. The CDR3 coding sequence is TGTGCCAGCAGTACACTTGCGGGCTTCAATGAAAAACTGTTTTTT. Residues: CASSTLAGFNEKLFF.

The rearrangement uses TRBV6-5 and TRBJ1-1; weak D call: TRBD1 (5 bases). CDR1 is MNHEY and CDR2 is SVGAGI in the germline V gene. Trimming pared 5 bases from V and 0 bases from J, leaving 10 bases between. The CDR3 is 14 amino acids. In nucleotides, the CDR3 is TGTGCCAGCAGTCTGAACAGGATGAACACTGAAGCTTTCTTT. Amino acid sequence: CASSLNRMNTEAFF.

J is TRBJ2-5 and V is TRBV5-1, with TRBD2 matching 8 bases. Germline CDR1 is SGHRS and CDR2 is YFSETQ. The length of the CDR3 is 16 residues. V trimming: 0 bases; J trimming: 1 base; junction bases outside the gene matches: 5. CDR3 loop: CASSLGRLASQETQYF. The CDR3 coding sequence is TGCGCCAGCAGCTTGGGGAGACTAGCGAGCCAAGAGACCCAGTACTTC.

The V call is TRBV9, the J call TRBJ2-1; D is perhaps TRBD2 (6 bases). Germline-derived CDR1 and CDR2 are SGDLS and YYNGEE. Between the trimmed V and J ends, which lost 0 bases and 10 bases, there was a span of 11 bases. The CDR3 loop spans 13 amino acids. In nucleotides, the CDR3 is TGTGCCAGCAGCGTAGTGGCTAGCGCCGAGCAGTTCTTC. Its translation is CASSVVASAEQFF.

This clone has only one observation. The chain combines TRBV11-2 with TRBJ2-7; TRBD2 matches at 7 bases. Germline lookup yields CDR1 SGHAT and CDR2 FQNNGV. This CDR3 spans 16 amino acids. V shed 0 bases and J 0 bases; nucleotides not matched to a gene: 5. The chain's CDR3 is CASSLEISGLSYEQYF. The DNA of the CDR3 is TGTGCCAGCAGCTTAGAGATTAGCGGGCTCTCCTACGAGCAGTACTTC.

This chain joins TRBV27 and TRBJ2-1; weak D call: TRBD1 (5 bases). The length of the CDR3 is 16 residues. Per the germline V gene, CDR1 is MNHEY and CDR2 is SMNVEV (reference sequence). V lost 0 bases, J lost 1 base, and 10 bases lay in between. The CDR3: CASSLSARGSYNEQFF. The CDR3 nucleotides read TGTGCCAGCAGTTTATCCGCAAGGGGATCCTACAATGAGCAGTTCTTC.

Here the CDR3 reads CAWSTGTLAGGTQYF. The CDR3 DNA sequence: TGTGCCTGGAGCACCGGGACCCTAGCAGGCGGTACGCAGTATTTT. The chain links TRBV30 to TRBJ2-3, with D perhaps given as TRBD1 or TRBD2 (5 bases each). The CDR3 runs to 15 residues. Germline-derived CDR1 and CDR2 are GTSNPN and SVGIG (reference sequence). The V end was cut by 3 bases, the J end by 8 bases, with 21 bases between. Full variable domain (outside the CDR3, taken from reference TRBV30 and TRBJ2-3): SQTIHQWPATLVQPVGSPLSLECTVEGTSNPNLYWYRQAAGRGLQLLFYSVGIGQISSEVPQNLSASRPQDRQFILSSKKLLLSDSGFYLCAWSTGTLAGGTQYFGPGTRLTVL.

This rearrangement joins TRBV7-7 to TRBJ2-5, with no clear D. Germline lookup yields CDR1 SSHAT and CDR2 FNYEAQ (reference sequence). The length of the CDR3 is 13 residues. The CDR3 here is CASSLESQETQYF. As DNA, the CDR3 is TGTGCTAGTTCACTGGAGTCCCAAGAGACCCAGTACTTC.

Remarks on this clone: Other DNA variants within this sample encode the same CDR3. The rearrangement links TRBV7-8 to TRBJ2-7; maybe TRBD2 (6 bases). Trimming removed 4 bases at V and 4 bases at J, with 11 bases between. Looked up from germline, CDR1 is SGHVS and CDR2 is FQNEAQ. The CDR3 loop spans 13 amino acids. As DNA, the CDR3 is TGTGCCAGCAGCTCGGGACTGTCTTACGAGCAGTACTTC. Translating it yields CASSSGLSYEQYF.

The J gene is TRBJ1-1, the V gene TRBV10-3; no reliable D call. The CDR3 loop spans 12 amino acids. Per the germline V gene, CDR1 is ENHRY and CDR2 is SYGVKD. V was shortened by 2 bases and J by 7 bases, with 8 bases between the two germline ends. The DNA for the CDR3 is TGTGCCATCAGTGAGGAACAGATTGAAGCTTTCTTT. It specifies CAISEEQIEAFF.

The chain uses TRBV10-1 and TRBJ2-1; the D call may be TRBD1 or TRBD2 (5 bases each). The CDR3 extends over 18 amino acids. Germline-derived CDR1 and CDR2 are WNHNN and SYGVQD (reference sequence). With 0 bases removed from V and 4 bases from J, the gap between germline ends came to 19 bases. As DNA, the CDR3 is TGCGCCAGCAGTGAGTCGTACTTAATAGGGGCGGGTTACAATGAGCAGTTCTTC. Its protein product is CASSESYLIGAGYNEQFF.

The CDR3, as DNA: TGTGCCAGCAGCTTCCCGGACACCCGGGGTTATGAGCAGTTCTTC. The encoded protein is CASSFPDTRGYEQFF. This sequence joins TRBV7-2 and TRBJ2-1; D assignment may be TRBD1 or TRBD2 (5 bases each). CDR1 is SGHTA and CDR2 is FQGNSA in the germline V gene. This CDR3 has 15 amino acids. Trimming shortened V by 3 bases and J by 8 bases, and 17 bases separated the two germline ends.

CDR3 bases: TGTGCCGTCGGGGCCTACAATGAGCAGTTCTTC. This gives the protein CAVGAYNEQFF. The gene calls are TRBV7-9 and TRBJ2-1, with D possibly matching TRBD2 (5 bases). The V end was cut by 11 bases, the J end by 2 bases, with 7 bases between. CDR3 size: 11 residues. The germline CDR1 and CDR2 sequences are SEHNR and FQNEAQ (reference sequence).

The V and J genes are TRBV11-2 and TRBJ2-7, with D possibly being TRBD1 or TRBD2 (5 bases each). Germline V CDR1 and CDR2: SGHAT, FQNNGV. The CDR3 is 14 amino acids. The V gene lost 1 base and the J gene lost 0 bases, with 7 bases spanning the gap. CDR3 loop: CASSLGGISYEQYF. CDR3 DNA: TGTGCCAGCAGCTTAGGGGGGATCTCCTACGAGCAGTACTTC.

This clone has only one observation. For the CDR3, the DNA is TGTGCCAGCAGCGTAGCGGGGAGGGACGAGCAGTACTTC. It translates to CASSVAGRDEQYF. The chain joins TRBV9 to TRBJ2-7, with TRBD2 matching 7 bases. Germline CDR1 SGDLS, CDR2 YYNGEE. V dropped 0 bases and J dropped 5; count of bases not matched to a gene: 2. The CDR3 loop spans 13 amino acids.

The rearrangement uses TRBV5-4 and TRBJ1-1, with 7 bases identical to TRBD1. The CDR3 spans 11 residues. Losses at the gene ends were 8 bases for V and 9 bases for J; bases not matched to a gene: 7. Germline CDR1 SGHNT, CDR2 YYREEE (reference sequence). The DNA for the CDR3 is TGTGCCAGTTCAGGGGGGGCCCAAGCTTTCTTT. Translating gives CASSGGAQAFF.

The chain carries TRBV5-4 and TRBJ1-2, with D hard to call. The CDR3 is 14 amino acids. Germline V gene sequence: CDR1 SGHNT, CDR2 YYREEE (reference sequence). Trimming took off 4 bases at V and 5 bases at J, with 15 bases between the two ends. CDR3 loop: CASSLEALLYGYTF. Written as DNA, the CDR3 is TGTGCCAGCAGCCTGGAAGCCTTGCTTTATGGCTACACCTTC.

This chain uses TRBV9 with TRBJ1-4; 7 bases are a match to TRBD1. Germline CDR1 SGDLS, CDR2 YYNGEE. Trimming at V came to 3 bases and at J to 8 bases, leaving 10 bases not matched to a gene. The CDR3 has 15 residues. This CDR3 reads CASSATDREWEKLFF. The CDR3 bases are TGTGCCAGCAGCGCAACTGACAGGGAGTGGGAAAAACTGTTTTTT.